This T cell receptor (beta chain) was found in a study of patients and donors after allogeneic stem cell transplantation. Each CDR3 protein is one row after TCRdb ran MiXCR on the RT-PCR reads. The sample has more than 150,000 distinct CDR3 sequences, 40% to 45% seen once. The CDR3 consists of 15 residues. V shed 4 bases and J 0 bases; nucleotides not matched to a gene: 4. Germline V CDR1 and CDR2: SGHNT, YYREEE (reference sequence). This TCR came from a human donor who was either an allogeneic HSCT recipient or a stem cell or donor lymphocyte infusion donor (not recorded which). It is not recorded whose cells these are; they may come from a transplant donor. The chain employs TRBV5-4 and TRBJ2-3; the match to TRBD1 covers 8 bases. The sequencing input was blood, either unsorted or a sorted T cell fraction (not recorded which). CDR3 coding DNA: TGTGCCAGCAGCACCGACAGGGGTAGCACAGATACGCAGTATTTT. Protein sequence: CASSTDRGSTDTQYF.